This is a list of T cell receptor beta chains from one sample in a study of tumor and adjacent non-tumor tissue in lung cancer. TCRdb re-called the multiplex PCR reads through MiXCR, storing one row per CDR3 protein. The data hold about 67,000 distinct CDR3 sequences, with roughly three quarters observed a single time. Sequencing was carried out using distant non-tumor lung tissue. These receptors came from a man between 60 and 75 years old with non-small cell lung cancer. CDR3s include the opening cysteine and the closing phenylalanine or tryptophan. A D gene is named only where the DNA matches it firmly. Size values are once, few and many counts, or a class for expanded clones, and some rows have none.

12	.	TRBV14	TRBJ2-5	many	CASSQDRQTQYF	TGTGCCAGCAGCCAAGATCGACAGACCCAGTACTTC
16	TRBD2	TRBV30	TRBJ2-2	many	CAWSSGLAGDTGELFF	TGTGCCTGGAGTTCCGGACTAGCGGGAGATACCGGGGAGCTGTTTTTT
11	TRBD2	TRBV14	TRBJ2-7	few	CASSPGRTQYF	TGTGCCAGCAGTCCCGGGAGGACGCAGTACTTC
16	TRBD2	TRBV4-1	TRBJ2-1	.	CASSQMTSGRYNGQFF	TGCGCCAGCAGCCAGATGACTAGCGGGAGGTACAATGGGCAGTTCTTC
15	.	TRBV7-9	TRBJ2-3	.	CASSGRRENTDTQYF	TGTGCCAGCAGCGGACGCCGAGAAAACACAGATACGCAGTATTTT
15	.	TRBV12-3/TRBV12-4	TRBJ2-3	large	CASSFWVPSTDTQYF	TGTGCCAGCAGTTTTTGGGTCCCAAGCACAGATACGCAGTATTTT
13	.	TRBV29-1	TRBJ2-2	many	CSVVGLNTGELFF	TGCAGCGTTGTGGGACTTAACACCGGGGAGCTGTTTTTT
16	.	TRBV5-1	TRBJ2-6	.	CVSSLTGATGANVLTF	TGCGTCAGCAGCTTGACGGGGGCAACCGGGGCCAACGTCCTGACTTTC
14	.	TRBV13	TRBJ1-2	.	CASILGRWNYGYTF	TGTGCCAGCATCTTAGGTCGGTGGAACTATGGCTACACCTTC
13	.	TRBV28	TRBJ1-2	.	CASSIGHSYGYTF	TGTGCCAGCAGTATCGGGCATAGCTATGGCTACACCTTC
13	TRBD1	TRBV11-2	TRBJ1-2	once	CASNIGTGDGYTF	TGTGCCAGCAACATAGGGACAGGGGACGGCTACACCTTC
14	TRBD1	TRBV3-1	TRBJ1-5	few	CASSLGTGDQPQHF	TGTGCCAGCAGCCTCGGGACAGGGGATCAGCCCCAGCATTTT
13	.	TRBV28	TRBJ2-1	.	CVSNQRSYNELFF	TGTGTCAGCAACCAACGCTCCTACAATGAGCTGTTCTTC
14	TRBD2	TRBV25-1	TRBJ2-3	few	CASSTSGIADTQYF	TGTGCCAGCAGTACTAGCGGGATCGCAGATACGCAGTATTTT
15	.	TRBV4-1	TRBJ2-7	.	CPSSQGGGLSYEQYF	TGCCCCAGCAGCCAGGGGGGCGGGCTCTCATACGAGCAGTACTTC
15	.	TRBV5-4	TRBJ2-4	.	CARSPGREGGNIQYF	TGTGCCAGGAGCCCGGGTCGGGAAGGGGGAAACATTCAGTACTTC
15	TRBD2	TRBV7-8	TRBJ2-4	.	CTNSLVTSGVNIQYF	TGTACCAACAGCTTAGTTACTAGCGGGGTAAACATTCAGTACTTC
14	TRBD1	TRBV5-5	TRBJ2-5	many	CASSFGTGEETQYF	TGTGCCAGCAGCTTTGGGACAGGGGAAGAGACCCAGTACTTC
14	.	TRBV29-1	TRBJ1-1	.	CSVDRPGVNIEAFF	TGCAGCGTTGATAGGCCTGGGGTGAACATTGAGGCTTTCTTT
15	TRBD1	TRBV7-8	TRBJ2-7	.	CASSSRQGPSYEQYF	TGTGCCAGCAGCTCCCGACAGGGACCATCCTACGAGCAGTACTTC
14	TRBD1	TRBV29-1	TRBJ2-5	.	CSVELRGKEETQYF	TGCAGCGTTGAGCTCAGGGGGAAGGAGGAGACCCAGTATTTC
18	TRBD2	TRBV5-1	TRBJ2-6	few	CASSLTSGRAFGANVLTF	TGCGCCAGCAGCTTAACTAGCGGGAGGGCCTTTGGGGCCAACGTCCTGACTTTC
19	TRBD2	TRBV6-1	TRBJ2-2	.	CVSSDRTGVAGWTAGELFF	TGTGTCAGCAGTGATAGGACGGGAGTAGCGGGCTGGACGGCCGGGGAGCTGTTTTTT
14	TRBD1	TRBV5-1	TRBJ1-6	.	CASSLGTGTSALHF	TGCGCCAGCAGCCTCGGGACAGGGACTTCAGCCCTCCACTTT
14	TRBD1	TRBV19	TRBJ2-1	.	CASSWTGRDNEQFF	TGTGCCAGTAGTTGGACAGGGCGGGACAATGAGCAGTTCTTC
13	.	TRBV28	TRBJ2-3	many	CASTSPVTDTQYF	TGTGCCAGCACCTCTCCCGTCACAGATACGCAGTATTTT
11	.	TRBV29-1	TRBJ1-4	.	CNDPGNGKLFF	TGCAACGATCCGGGGAATGGAAAACTGTTTTTT
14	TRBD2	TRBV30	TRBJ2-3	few	CVWGVGGRGDTQYF	TGTGTCTGGGGGGTCGGCGGGAGAGGGGATACGCAGTATTTT
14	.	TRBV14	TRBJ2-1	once	CASSLVTGHNEQFF	TGTGCCAGCAGCCTTGTGACAGGCCACAATGAGCAGTTCTTC